This T cell receptor beta chain was profiled in a study of blood T cell repertoires in COVID-19. At the level of the study: Samples came from the United States, Italy and Spain, spanning acute and convalescent COVID-19. The cDNA or gDNA used as material had been derived from T cells, B-cell-depleted T cells, or PBMCs.

CDR3 size: 15 residues. V was cut by 5 bases and J by 0 bases, with 11 bases left in between. CDR1 is SGDLS, CDR2 YYNGEE, per germline. Authors' analysis steps: Scientists estimated how many nucleated cells there were by amplifying reference gene primers. Some clones are missing from TCRdb's copy, which holds only in-frame ones; the method was immunoSEQ multiplex PCR. That table gives V, J and clone size, and the DNA gave D and trimming. The sample has about 98,000 clones, 70% to 90% seen once; the top ten hold 4.5%. This chain connects TRBV9 to TRBJ2-2; D is unresolved. The clonotype was recovered from a man between 65 and 85 years old with acute or convalescent COVID-19. The sequencing sample was made of peripheral blood. The CDR3 loop is CASRPTSANTGELFF. Written as DNA, the CDR3 is TGTGCCAGCAGACCGACATCCGCGAACACCGGGGAGCTGTTTTTT.